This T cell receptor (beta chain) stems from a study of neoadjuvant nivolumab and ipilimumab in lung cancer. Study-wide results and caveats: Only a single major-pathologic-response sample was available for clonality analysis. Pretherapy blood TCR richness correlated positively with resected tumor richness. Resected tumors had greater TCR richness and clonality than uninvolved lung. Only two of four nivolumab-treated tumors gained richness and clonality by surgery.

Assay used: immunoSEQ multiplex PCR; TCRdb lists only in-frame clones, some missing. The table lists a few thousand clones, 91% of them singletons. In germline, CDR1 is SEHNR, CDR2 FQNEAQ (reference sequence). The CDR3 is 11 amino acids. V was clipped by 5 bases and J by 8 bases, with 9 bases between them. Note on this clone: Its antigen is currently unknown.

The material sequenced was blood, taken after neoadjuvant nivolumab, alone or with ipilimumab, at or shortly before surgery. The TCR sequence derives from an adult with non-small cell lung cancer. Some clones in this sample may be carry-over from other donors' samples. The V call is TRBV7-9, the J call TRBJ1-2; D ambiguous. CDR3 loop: CASSLTGGYTF. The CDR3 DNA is TGTGCCAGCAGCCTTACGGGCGGCTACACCTTC.